These T cell receptor beta chains were read from a single sample in a study of blood T cell repertoires in COVID-19. Assay: immunoSEQ multiplex PCR; the TCRdb copy retains only in-frame clones and omits some. The sample yields some 700,000 clones, 85% to 90% seen once. Sequencing was done on a sample of peripheral blood. All receptors come from a woman between 18 and 30 years old with acute or convalescent COVID-19. CDR3s include the opening cysteine and the closing phenylalanine or tryptophan. Only part of the rows carry a size: once, few, many, or a class if the clone is expanded.

abundance,v_gene,len,CDR3aa
NA,TRBV7-9,12,CASSFGQGGQYF
NA,TRBV19,15,CASSIRGRSYTEAFF
NA,TRBV7-3,15,CASTRGLAGDNEQFF
NA,TRBV5-6,15,CASSMTDRATGELFF
once,TRBV4-1,14,CASSPGQASYEQYF
NA,TRBV24-1,15,CATSDLSRGQETQYF
NA,TRBV4-1,16,CASSQGIEFFTKAQHF
NA,TRBV30,17,CAWIGLAGGPIFNEQFF
NA,TRBV28,13,CASSPGTEYEQYF
NA,TRBV3-1/TRBV3-2,15,CASSAYLGANTEAFF
NA,TRBV4-2,16,CASSHASGQVYYGYTF
NA,TRBV9,14,CASSARRGSYEQYF
NA,TRBV7-9,15,CASSLGRGISPEAFF
NA,TRBV6-5,10,CASGLNEQYF
NA,TRBV3-1/TRBV3-2,14,CASGGAANTGELFF
NA,TRBV6-6,15,CASSSILKSYNEQFF